One and the same sample provided the 23 T cell receptor beta chains below, sequenced in a study of cytomegalovirus exposure and HLA in healthy donors (dated by TCRdb to about 2017). Library preparation used the immunoSEQ multiplex PCR assay. For the multiplex PCR, a mixture combining 60 forward primers for TCR Vbeta segments and 13 reverse primers for TCR Jbeta segments was used. TCRdb holds this immuneACCESS table with in-frame rearrangements only. Some clones are missing; in checked studies, unresolved V genes explain under half, and the rest has no known cause. The sample records hundreds of thousands of clones, approximately 84% of which are singletons. In total, the top ten clones hold roughly 0.58% of the sample. Material for sequencing was PBMCs. The source is a woman aged 40-49 years in good health and CMV-seronegative.

This clone was counted between two and nine times. The J gene is TRBJ2-4, the V gene TRBV5-1; the D gene is possibly TRBD1 (6 bases). The germline V gene encodes CDR1 SGHRS and CDR2 YFSETQ. The ends were cut back, 0 bases at V and 8 bases at J, with 15 bases in the middle. The CDR3 is made up of 15 amino acids. CDR3 nucleotides: TGCGCCAGCAGCTTGGTTACAGGGAGTTTACACATTCAGTACTTC. Residues: CASSLVTGSLHIQYF.

The rearrangement joins TRBV5-5 to TRBJ1-6; D ambiguous. Germline assignment: CDR1 SGHKS and CDR2 YYEKEE (reference sequence). This CDR3 is built from 18 residues. V shed 4 bases and J shed 0 bases, with 17 bases lying between them. CDR3: CASSGEVGRSSYNSPLHF. The CDR3 DNA follows: TGTGCCAGCAGCGGGGAGGTTGGCAGGAGCTCCTATAATTCACCCCTCCACTTT.

The chain links TRBV7-6 to TRBJ2-7; TRBD1 aligns across 7 bases. Germline CDR1 SGHVS, CDR2 FNYEAQ. The CDR3 covers 13 residues. V lost 3 bases, J lost 3 bases, and 2 bases stayed unmatched. The CDR3 loop is CASSLHRGYEQYF. DNA of the CDR3: TGTGCCAGCAGCTTGCACAGGGGCTACGAGCAGTACTTC.

The rearrangement uses TRBV7-2 and TRBJ2-1; TRBD2 matches 7 bases. This CDR3 region has 15 residues. V shed 0 bases, J shed 2 bases, and the junction held 1 base outside the gene matches. The germline V gene has CDR1 SGHTA and CDR2 FQGNSA. CDR3 nucleotide sequence: TGTGCCAGCAGCTTAGCGGGGGGGACCTACAATGAGCAGTTCTTC. Its protein is CASSLAGGTYNEQFF.

The chain links TRBV9 to TRBJ2-1, with 14 bases matching TRBD2. Unmatched junction bases numbered 5, after V lost 0 bases and J lost 9 bases. Germline V gene data show CDR1 as SGDLS and CDR2 as YYNGEE. The CDR3 has 16 amino acids. As DNA, the CDR3 is TGTGCCAGCAGCGTAGGAAGGACTAGCGGGGGGATTGAGCAGTTCTTC. As protein: CASSVGRTSGGIEQFF. Using reference TRBV9 and TRBJ2-1 for the parts outside the CDR3, the full variable domain is DSGVTQTPKHLITATGQRVTLRCSPRSGDLSVYWYQQSLDQGLQFLIQYYNGEERAKGNILERFSAQQFPDLHSELNLSSLELGDSALYFCASSVGRTSGGIEQFFGPGTRLTVL.

This clone showed up just a few times. The CDR3 is CASSTRTGPNTGELFF. DNA for the CDR3: TGTGCCAGCAGCACGCGGACAGGCCCGAACACCGGGGAGCTGTTTTTT. The rearrangement links TRBV5-6 to TRBJ2-2; 7 bases agree with TRBD1. CDR1 and CDR2 from the germline V gene are SGHDT and YYEEEE. The CDR3 contains 16 residues. After removal of 4 bases from V and 0 bases from J, the junction contained 6 bases not matched to a gene.

This chain joins TRBV5-6 and TRBJ1-1; 10 bases fit TRBD1. The CDR3 has 17 amino acids. V dropped 4 bases and J dropped 1; count of bases not matched to a gene: 10. Germline lookup yields CDR1 SGHDT and CDR2 YYEEEE. CDR3 sequence (DNA): TGTGCCAGCAGCACGACAGGGGGCGAGGGCCGGAACACTGAAGCTTTCTTT. It translates to CASSTTGGEGRNTEAFF.

The rearrangement joins TRBV7-9 to TRBJ1-2, with TRBD1 identical over 7 bases. The germline gives CDR1 SEHNR, CDR2 FQNEAQ (reference sequence). This CDR3 has 16 residues. J was trimmed by 6 bases and V by 2 bases; bases with no gene match: 12. The DNA for the CDR3 is TGTGCCAGCAGCTTAAGTACAGGGGCACAACGGGATGGCTACACCTTC. Amino acid sequence: CASSLSTGAQRDGYTF.

The chain is built from TRBV11-3 and TRBJ1-2; the D gene is possibly TRBD1 (6 bases). The length of the CDR3 is 13 residues. Germline V gene sequence: CDR1 SGHNT, CDR2 YENEEA. The V end was cut by 5 bases, the J end by 8 bases, with 15 bases between. The DNA for the CDR3 is TGTGCCAGCAGCATTTTTACAGGGAGAGGCTACACCTTC. Its protein is CASSIFTGRGYTF.

V is TRBV6-1 and J is TRBJ1-5, with TRBD1 identical over 8 bases. The CDR3 consists of 11 residues. Germline lookup yields CDR1 MNHNS and CDR2 SASEGT. The V and J ends lost 8 bases and 7 bases, in that order; junction bases with no gene match: 1. The CDR3 DNA reads TGTGCCAGCGGGACAGGACAGCCCCAGCATTTT. Its protein is CASGTGQPQHF.

The chain employs TRBV25-1 and TRBJ2-7; 8 nucleotides match TRBD1. V lost 1 base to trimming and J lost 0 bases; unmatched junction nucleotides: 8. Germline V gene data show CDR1 as MGHDK and CDR2 as SYGVNS. The CDR3 is 17 residues long. CDR3 region: CASSESLPGQASYEQYF. The CDR3 DNA reads as TGTGCCAGCAGTGAATCCCTCCCGGGACAGGCCTCCTACGAGCAGTACTTC.

The rearrangement uses TRBV6-6 and TRBJ1-1, with unresolved D. Germline assignment: CDR1 MNHNY and CDR2 SVGAGI (reference sequence). V was shortened by 0 bases and J by 7 bases, with 18 bases between the two germline ends. The CDR3 runs 16 residues. CDR3 in DNA: TGTGCCAGCAGTTACTCGGTATTACTGAGAACAGTTGAAGCTTTCTTT. Encoded protein: CASSYSVLLRTVEAFF.

This clone was counted only a few times. The chain couples TRBV15 to TRBJ2-3, with a possible D match to TRBD2 (7 bases). Trimming took off 5 bases at V and 2 bases at J, with 32 bases between the two ends. Germline loops: CDR1 LNHNV, CDR2 YYDKDF (reference sequence). The CDR3 totals 21 residues. In DNA form, the CDR3 reads TGTGCCACCAGCGGGAGGGGTAGGGGGGACCTGGCCAGAGCATACACAGATACGCAGTATTTT. Encoded protein: CATSGRGRGDLARAYTDTQYF.

The genes are TRBV7-3 and TRBJ2-3; 7 bases are shared with TRBD2. The trim removed 1 base at V and 6 bases at J, leaving 4 bases unmatched. CDR3 length: 14 residues. CDR1 SGHTA and CDR2 FQGTGA come from the germline V gene. The CDR3 nucleotides read TGTGCCAGCAGCTTAAGGGCGGGGGTTGATACGCAGTATTTT. This gives the protein CASSLRAGVDTQYF.

V usage is TRBV5-4 and J usage is TRBJ2-5, with TRBD1 matching over 10 bases. CDR3 size: 14 residues. Germline V gene lookup returns CDR1 SGHNT and CDR2 YYREEE (reference sequence). J gave up 4 bases and V 4 bases, and 4 bases lay outside the gene matches. The CDR3 DNA follows: TGTGCCAGCAGCCCGCGGACAGGGGGAGAGACCCAGTACTTC. It is translated as CASSPRTGGETQYF.

The gene calls are TRBV5-4 and TRBJ1-2; D remains ambiguous. V was pared by 1 base and J by 5 bases, with 9 bases between. The CDR3 runs 13 residues. The germline V gene has CDR1 SGHNT and CDR2 YYREEE (reference sequence). The CDR3 spells CASSLSGGYGYTF. In DNA, the CDR3 is TGTGCCAGCAGCTTGTCCGGAGGTTATGGCTACACCTTC. The full variable domain, completed using reference TRBV5-4 and TRBJ1-2, is ETGVTQSPTHLIKTRGQQVTLRCSSQSGHNTVSWYQQALGQGPQFIFQYYREEENGRGNFPPRFSGLQFPNYSSELNVNALELDDSALYLCASSLSGGYGYTFGSGTRLTVV.

A single count supports this clone. This chain connects TRBV6-6 to TRBJ1-1; D is perhaps TRBD1 (6 bases). The CDR3 is 11 amino acids. With 3 bases removed from V and 11 bases from J, the gap between germline ends came to 10 bases. Germline V gene lookup returns CDR1 MNHNY and CDR2 SVGAGI (reference sequence). The CDR3 spells CASSYGQSAFF. The CDR3 DNA reads as TGTGCCAGCAGTTATGGACAGTCCGCTTTCTTT.

The genes are TRBV11-3 and TRBJ2-4; possibly TRBD1 for D (6 bases). The germline V and J ends were trimmed by 4 bases and 1 base, with 20 bases remaining between them. Germline loops: CDR1 SGHNT, CDR2 YENEEA. The CDR3 length is 18 residues. CDR3: CASSSVLLTGLAKNIQYF. The DNA of the CDR3 is TGTGCCAGCAGCTCCGTACTCCTCACAGGGTTGGCCAAAAACATTCAGTACTTC.

The chain is built from TRBV5-5 and TRBJ1-4; no firm D call. Germline V gene lookup returns CDR1 SGHKS and CDR2 YYEKEE (reference sequence). Trimming removed 4 bases from V and 6 bases from J, with 19 bases in between. The CDR3 covers 16 residues. DNA of the CDR3: TGTGCCAGCAGCCCCGCCGTAGGGAGAAGTGATGAAAAACTGTTTTTT. This gives the protein CASSPAVGRSDEKLFF.

This clone has just a few counts. V usage is TRBV11-3 and J usage is TRBJ1-1; TRBD1 is a possible D gene (5 bases). Germline loops: CDR1 SGHNT, CDR2 YENEEA. V dropped 0 bases and J dropped 8 bases, with 16 bases sitting between them. CDR3 length: 15 amino acids. CDR3 protein: CASSLDGAKEGEAFF. The CDR3 nucleotides read TGTGCCAGCAGCTTAGATGGGGCTAAGGAGGGGGAAGCTTTCTTT.

This clone occurred a few times. The rearrangement links TRBV27 to TRBJ1-1; D uncertain. Trimming removed 6 bases at V and 1 base at J, with 9 bases between. Per germline, CDR1 MNHEY and CDR2 SMNVEV (reference sequence). The CDR3 extends over 13 amino acids. CDR3 DNA sequence: TGTGCCAGCAGGCGACACTCGAACACTGAAGCTTTCTTT. The encoded protein is CASRRHSNTEAFF.

This clone was recorded a few times. The rearrangement joins TRBV5-6 to TRBJ1-1; TRBD1 agrees at 8 bases. Trimming removed 6 bases from V and 6 bases from J; junction bases left unmatched: 16. CDR1 and CDR2 from the germline V gene are SGHDT and YYEEEE. The CDR3 has 16 residues. The CDR3 sequence: CASTLERGQGASEAFF. In DNA, the CDR3 is TGTGCCAGCACCCTGGAGAGGGGCCAGGGGGCGTCTGAAGCTTTCTTT.

The chain combines TRBV6-6 with TRBJ1-6, with TRBD1 matching 7 bases. This CDR3 region has 15 residues. The V segment lost 7 bases and the J segment 1 base; nucleotides outside the gene matches: 4. Germline V gene lookup returns CDR1 MNHNY and CDR2 SVGAGI (reference sequence). CDR3 in DNA: TGTGCCAGCACCCACAGGGGATCCTATAATTCACCCCTCCACTTT. This gives the protein CASTHRGSYNSPLHF.